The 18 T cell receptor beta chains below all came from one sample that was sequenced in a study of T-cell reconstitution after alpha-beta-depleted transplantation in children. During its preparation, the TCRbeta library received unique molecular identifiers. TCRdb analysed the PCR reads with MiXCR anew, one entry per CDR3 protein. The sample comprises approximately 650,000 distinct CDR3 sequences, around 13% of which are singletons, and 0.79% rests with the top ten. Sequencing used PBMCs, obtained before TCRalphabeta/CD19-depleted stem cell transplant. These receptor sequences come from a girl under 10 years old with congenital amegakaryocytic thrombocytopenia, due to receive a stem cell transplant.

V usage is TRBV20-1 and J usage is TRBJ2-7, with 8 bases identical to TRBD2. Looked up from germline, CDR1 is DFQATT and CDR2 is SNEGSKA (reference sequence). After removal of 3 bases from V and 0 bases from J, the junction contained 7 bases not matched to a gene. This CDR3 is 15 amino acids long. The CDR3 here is CSASGRAESSYEQYF. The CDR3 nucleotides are TGCAGTGCTAGCGGGAGGGCCGAGAGCTCCTACGAGCAGTACTTC.

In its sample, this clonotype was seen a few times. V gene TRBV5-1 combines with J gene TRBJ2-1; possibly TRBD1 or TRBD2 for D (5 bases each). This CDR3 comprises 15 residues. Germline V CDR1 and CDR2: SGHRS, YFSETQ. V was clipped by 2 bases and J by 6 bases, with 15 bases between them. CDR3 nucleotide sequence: TGCGCCAGCAGCTTCCCGGGGCCGCGGGTCAATGAGCAGTTCTTC. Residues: CASSFPGPRVNEQFF.

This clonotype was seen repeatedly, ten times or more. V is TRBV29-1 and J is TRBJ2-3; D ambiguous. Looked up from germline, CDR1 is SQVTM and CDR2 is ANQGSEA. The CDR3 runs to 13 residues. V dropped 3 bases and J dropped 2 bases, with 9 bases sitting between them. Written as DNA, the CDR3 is TGCAGCGTTGAGGCCGATAACACAGATACGCAGTATTTT. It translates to CSVEADNTDTQYF.

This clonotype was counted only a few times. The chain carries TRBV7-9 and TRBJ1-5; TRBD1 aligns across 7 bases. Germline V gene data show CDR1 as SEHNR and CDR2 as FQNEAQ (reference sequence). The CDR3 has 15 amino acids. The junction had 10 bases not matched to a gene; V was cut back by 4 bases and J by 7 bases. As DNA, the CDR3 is TGTGCCAGCAGCTCAACAGGGGAACGAGGACAGCCCCAGCATTTT. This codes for CASSSTGERGQPQHF.

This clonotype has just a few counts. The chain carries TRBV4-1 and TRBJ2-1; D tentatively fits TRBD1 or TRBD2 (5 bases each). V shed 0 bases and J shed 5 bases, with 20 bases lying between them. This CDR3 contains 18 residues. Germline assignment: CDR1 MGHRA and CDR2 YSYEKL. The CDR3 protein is CASSQEATWGLGNNEQFF. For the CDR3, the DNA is TGCGCCAGCAGCCAAGAGGCGACCTGGGGGTTAGGGAACAATGAGCAGTTCTTC.

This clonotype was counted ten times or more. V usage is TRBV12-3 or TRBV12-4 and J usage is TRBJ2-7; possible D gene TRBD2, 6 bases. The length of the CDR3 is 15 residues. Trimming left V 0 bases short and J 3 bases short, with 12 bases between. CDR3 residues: CASSLAPEGFYEQYF. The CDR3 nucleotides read TGTGCCAGCAGTTTAGCCCCGGAGGGGTTCTACGAGCAGTACTTC.

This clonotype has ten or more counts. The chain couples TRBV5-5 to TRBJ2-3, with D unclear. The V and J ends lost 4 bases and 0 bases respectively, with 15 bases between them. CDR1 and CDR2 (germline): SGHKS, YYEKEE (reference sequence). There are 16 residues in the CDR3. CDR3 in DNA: TGTGCCAGCAGCCTCCCTCGGGCGTCTAGCACAGATACGCAGTATTTT. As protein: CASSLPRASSTDTQYF.

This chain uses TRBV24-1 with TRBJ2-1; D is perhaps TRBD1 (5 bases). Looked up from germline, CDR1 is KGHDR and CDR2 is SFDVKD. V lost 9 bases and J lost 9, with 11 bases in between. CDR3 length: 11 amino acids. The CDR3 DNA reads TGTGCCACCCGAAGGGGCGGTGAGCAGTTCTTC. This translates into CATRRGGEQFF.

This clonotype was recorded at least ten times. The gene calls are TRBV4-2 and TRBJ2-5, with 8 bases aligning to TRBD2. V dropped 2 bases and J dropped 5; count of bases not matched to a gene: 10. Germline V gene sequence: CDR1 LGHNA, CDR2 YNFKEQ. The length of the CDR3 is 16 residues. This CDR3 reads CASSQSGTRNLETQYF. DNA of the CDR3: TGTGCCAGCAGCCAATCCGGGACTAGAAATTTGGAGACCCAGTACTTC.

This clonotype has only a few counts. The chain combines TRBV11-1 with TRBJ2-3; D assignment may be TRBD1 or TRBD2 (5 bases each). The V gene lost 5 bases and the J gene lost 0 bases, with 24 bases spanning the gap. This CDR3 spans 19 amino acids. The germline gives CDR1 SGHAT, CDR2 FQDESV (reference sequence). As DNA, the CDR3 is TGTGCCAGCAGCACCTTAAGGTGGTGGGGGAGAACTAGCACAGATACGCAGTATTTT. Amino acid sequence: CASSTLRWWGRTSTDTQYF. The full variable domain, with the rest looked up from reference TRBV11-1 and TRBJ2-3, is EAEVAQSPRYKITEKSQAVAFWCDPISGHATLYWYRQILGQGPELLVQFQDESVVDDSQLPKDRFSAERLKGVDSTLKIQPAELGDSAMYLCASSTLRWWGRTSTDTQYFGPGTRLTVL.

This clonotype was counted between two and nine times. The CDR3 protein is CASRGQASYEQYF. The DNA of the CDR3 is TGTGCCAGCAGGGGACAGGCTTCCTACGAGCAGTACTTC. The chain combines TRBV7-8 with TRBJ2-7, with 8 bases matching TRBD1. The CDR3 extends over 13 amino acids. Germline V gene sequence: CDR1 SGHVS, CDR2 FQNEAQ. V was pared by 6 bases and J by 1 base, with 2 bases of the junction left unmatched.

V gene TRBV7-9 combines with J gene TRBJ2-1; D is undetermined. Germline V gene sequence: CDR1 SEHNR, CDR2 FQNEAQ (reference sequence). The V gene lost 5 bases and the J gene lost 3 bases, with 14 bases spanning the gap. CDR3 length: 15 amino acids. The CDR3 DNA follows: TGTGCCAGCAGCGACCGGGTGGGGAACTACAATGAGCAGTTCTTC. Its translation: CASSDRVGNYNEQFF.

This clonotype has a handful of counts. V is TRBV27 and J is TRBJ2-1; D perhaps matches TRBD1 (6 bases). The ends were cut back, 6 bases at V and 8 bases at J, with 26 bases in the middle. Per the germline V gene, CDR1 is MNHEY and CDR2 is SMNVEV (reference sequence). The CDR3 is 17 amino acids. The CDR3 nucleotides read TGTGCCAGCAGGCACATCATTACGGGACATCTTCTTTATGAGCAGTTCTTC. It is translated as CASRHIITGHLLYEQFF.

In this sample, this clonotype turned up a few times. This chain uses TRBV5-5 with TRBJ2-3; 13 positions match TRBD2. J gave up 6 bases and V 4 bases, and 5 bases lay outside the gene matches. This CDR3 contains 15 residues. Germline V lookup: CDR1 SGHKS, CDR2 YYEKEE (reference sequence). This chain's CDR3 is CASSRTSGSLDTQYF. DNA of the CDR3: TGTGCCAGCAGCAGGACTAGCGGGAGTTTGGATACGCAGTATTTT.

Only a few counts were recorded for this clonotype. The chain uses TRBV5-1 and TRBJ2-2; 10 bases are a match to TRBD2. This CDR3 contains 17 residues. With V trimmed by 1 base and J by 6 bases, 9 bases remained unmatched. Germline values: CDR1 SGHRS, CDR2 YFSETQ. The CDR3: CASSLIAGGDLPGELFF. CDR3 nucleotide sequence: TGCGCCAGCAGCTTGATAGCGGGAGGAGATTTGCCCGGGGAGCTGTTTTTT. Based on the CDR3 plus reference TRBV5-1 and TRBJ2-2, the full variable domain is KAGVTQTPRYLIKTRGQQVTLSCSPISGHRSVSWYQQTPGQGLQFLFEYFSETQRNKGNFPGRFSGRQFSNSRSEMNVSTLELGDSALYLCASSLIAGGDLPGELFFGEGSRLTVL.

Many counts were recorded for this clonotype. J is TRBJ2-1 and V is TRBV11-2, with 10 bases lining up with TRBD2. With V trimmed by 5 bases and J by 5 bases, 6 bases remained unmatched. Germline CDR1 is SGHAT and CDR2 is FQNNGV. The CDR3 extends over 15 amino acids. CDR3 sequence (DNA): TGTGCCAGCAGCCCTCCTACTAGCGGGGACAATGAGCAGTTCTTC. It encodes CASSPPTSGDNEQFF.

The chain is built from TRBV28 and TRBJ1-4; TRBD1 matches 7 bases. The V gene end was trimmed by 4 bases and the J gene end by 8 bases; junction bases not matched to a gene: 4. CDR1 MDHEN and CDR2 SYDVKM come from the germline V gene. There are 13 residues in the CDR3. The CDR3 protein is CASSSTGWEKLFF. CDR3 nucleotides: TGTGCCAGCAGTTCGACAGGGTGGGAAAAACTGTTTTTT.

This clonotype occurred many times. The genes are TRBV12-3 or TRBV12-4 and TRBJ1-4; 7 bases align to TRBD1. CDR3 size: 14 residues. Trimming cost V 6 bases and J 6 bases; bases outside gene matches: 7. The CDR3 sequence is CASSEQGRDEKLFF. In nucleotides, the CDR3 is TGTGCCAGCAGCGAACAGGGGAGGGATGAAAAACTGTTTTTT.